Detailed here is one TCR beta chain. This specimen comes from a study of T cell changes during pregnancy in multiple sclerosis. Repertoires were generated with immunoSEQ multiplex PCR, while TCRdb's copy carries only in-frame clones and drops some. The sample comprises 70,000 to 95,000 clones, 90% to 95% of which are singletons, and 2.2% rests with the top ten. The CDR3 has 15 amino acids. Germline CDR1 MNHEY, CDR2 SMNVEV (reference sequence). The ends were cut back, 5 bases at V and 1 base at J, with 14 bases in the middle. The source material was peripheral blood, sampled in the third trimester of pregnancy. The chain uses TRBV27 and TRBJ1-1, with D possibly matching TRBD1 (6 bases). This clonotype originated in a female donor with multiple sclerosis, enrolled in a pregnancy study. CDR3 nucleotide sequence: TGTGCCAGCAGTACTCCCCCAGGGGAGAACACTGAAGCTTTCTTT. It codes for CASSTPPGENTEAFF.